The 27 T cell receptor beta chains reported below all come from one sample, sequenced in a study of T cells after posttransplantation cyclophosphamide. Treatment was busulfan-fludarabine conditioning, a marrow graft, and cyclophosphamide on days +3 and +4. TCRdb keeps only in-frame clones here, not all; method: immunoSEQ multiplex PCR. Observed in the sample are about 15,000 clones, none of them singletons. Sequenced material: PBMCs, taken more than 1,000 days after allogeneic stem cell transplant with posttransplant cyclophosphamide. These TCRs come from a female patient in her 40s who received an allogeneic stem cell transplant from a related donor, was CMV-positive, and had no GVHD. Part of the T cells may come from the graft donor.

This clone was recorded many times. The chain has TRBV7-9 and TRBJ2-1; TRBD1 aligns across 7 bases. Losses at the gene ends were 1 base for V and 4 bases for J; bases not matched to a gene: 4. The V gene's germline CDR1 is SEHNR and CDR2 FQNEAQ (reference sequence). The CDR3 runs 15 residues. The CDR3 region is CASSLGTGNYNEQFF. The CDR3 coding sequence is TGTGCCAGCAGCTTAGGGACAGGAAATTACAATGAGCAGTTCTTC.

This clone came up many times. The rearrangement links TRBV15 to TRBJ2-3, with 8 positions matching TRBD1. This CDR3 is built from 15 residues. CDR1 and CDR2 (germline): LNHNV, YYDKDF (reference sequence). With 3 bases clipped from V and 4 bases from J, the junction kept 6 bases outside the gene matches. This CDR3 reads CATSRDRAEADTQYF. The DNA for the CDR3 is TGTGCCACCAGCAGGGACAGGGCGGAGGCAGATACGCAGTATTTT.

This clone has just a few counts. This chain joins TRBV5-1 and TRBJ2-1; 7 positions match TRBD2. The V gene's germline CDR1 is SGHRS and CDR2 YFSETQ. V gave up 3 bases and J gave up 7 bases; unmatched junction bases: 10. The CDR3 loop spans 15 amino acids. CDR3 loop: CASSYTSVGGNEQFF. The CDR3 DNA follows: TGCGCCAGCAGCTATACTAGCGTTGGGGGGAATGAGCAGTTCTTC.

This clone occurred many times. The chain joins TRBV29-1 to TRBJ1-2, with D perhaps TRBD1 (5 bases). Trimming left V 3 bases short and J 6 bases short, with 8 bases between. Germline CDR1 SQVTM, CDR2 ANQGSEA. This CDR3 contains 11 residues. The chain's CDR3 is CSVEPGHGYTF. The DNA for the CDR3 is TGCAGCGTTGAGCCAGGGCATGGCTACACCTTC.

This clone was seen many times. The V and J genes are TRBV7-6 and TRBJ1-1; weak D call: TRBD1 (5 bases). Trimming pared 0 bases from V and 0 bases from J, leaving 20 bases between. Germline lookup yields CDR1 SGHVS and CDR2 FNYEAQ. This CDR3 has 19 residues. This CDR3 is CASSLAVGGREFLNTEAFF. In nucleotides, the CDR3 is TGTGCCAGCAGCTTAGCGGTTGGGGGGAGGGAATTCTTGAACACTGAAGCTTTCTTT.

This clone was counted ten times or more. The chain combines TRBV28 with TRBJ2-5, with a weak D call TRBD2 (6 bases). The CDR3 contains 14 residues. Trimming removed 5 bases at V and 5 bases at J, with 15 bases between. Germline CDR1 and CDR2: MDHEN and SYDVKM. The CDR3 reads CASSRPGLWETQYF. DNA of the CDR3: TGTGCCAGCAGTCGTCCGGGACTCTGGGAGACCCAGTACTTC.

This clone was counted at least ten times. The chain recombines TRBV6-1 with TRBJ2-7; TRBD2 is a possible D gene (6 bases). The CDR3 spans 13 residues. The V end lost 3 bases, the J end lost 4 bases, and 10 bases lay between the germline ends. The germline V gene has CDR1 MNHNS and CDR2 SASEGT. The CDR3 DNA is TGTGCCAGCAGTGACCGGGGACTGTACGAGCAGTACTTC. Protein: CASSDRGLYEQYF.

The table lists this clone with many counts. The CDR3 spells CASSPTGDTQYF. The CDR3 DNA reads TGTGCCAGCAGCCCGACAGGGGATACGCAGTATTTT. This chain uses TRBV7-3 with TRBJ2-3, with 7 nucleotides matching TRBD1. With 5 bases clipped from V and 6 bases from J, the junction kept 2 bases outside the gene matches. The CDR3 length is 12 residues. Germline CDR1 reads SGHTA; CDR2 reads FQGTGA.

In its sample, this clone was seen a few times. Different DNA sequences within this sample yield the same CDR3. J is TRBJ2-7 and V is TRBV9; D might be TRBD1 (5 bases). In germline, CDR1 is SGDLS, CDR2 YYNGEE. The CDR3 is made up of 15 amino acids. V was cut by 6 bases and J by 4 bases, with 20 bases left in between. The CDR3 bases are TGTGCCAGCATCTTCAGACAGAGGACGGCATACGAGCAGTACTTC. It yields the protein CASIFRQRTAYEQYF.

This clone was found many times. The gene calls are TRBV21-1 and TRBJ1-2; the DNA was not compared with TRBD1, the D call given in the table. TRBV21-1 is a pseudogene segment. The CDR3 runs to 17 residues. CDR3 bases: TGTGCCAGCAGCGATCTGGAAGGTGGACAGGGGAACTATGGCTACACCTTC. It yields the protein CASSDLEGGQGNYGYTF.

V gene TRBV7-2 combines with J gene TRBJ2-5; TRBD1 might be the D (6 bases). The end of the DNA is better explained by TRBJ2-7, so the J call may be wrong. The CDR3 is made up of 14 amino acids. Germline CDR1 reads SGHTA; CDR2 reads FQGNSA. The DNA for the CDR3 is TGTGCCAGCAGCCCAGGGGTAAGCTCCTACGAGCAGTACTTC. Translating gives CASSPGVSSYEQYF.

This clone was recorded many times. The genes are TRBV19 and TRBJ1-5; D may be TRBD1 (6 bases). Per the germline V gene, CDR1 is LNHDA and CDR2 is SQIVND (reference sequence). This CDR3 spans 14 amino acids. V was pared by 7 bases and J by 9 bases, with 19 bases between. The CDR3 protein is CASTLGGGGGPQHF. In DNA, the CDR3 is TGTGCCAGTACCTTAGGGGGTGGTGGCGGGCCCCAGCATTTT.

This clone was counted at least ten times. The rearrangement uses TRBV7-3 and TRBJ2-5, with 7 bases matching TRBD1. CDR1 and CDR2 from the germline V gene are SGHTA and FQGTGA. The V segment lost 5 bases and the J segment 3 bases; nucleotides outside the gene matches: 3. CDR3 length: 13 residues. The CDR3 spells CASSPRGKETQYF. CDR3 DNA: TGTGCCAGCAGCCCCAGGGGGAAAGAGACCCAGTACTTC.

This clone was recorded many times. The chain recombines TRBV10-3 with TRBJ1-5; 7 nucleotides agree with TRBD1. The V gene's germline CDR1 is ENHRY and CDR2 SYGVKD. Losses at the gene ends were 6 bases for V and 5 bases for J; bases not matched to a gene: 7. The CDR3 is 14 amino acids. Here the CDR3 DNA reads TGTGCCATCAGCGACCGACAGGGTGATCAGCCCCAGCATTTT. It encodes CAISDRQGDQPQHF.

At least ten counts were recorded for this clone. The J gene is TRBJ1-2, the V gene TRBV5-5; 9 nucleotides match TRBD1. V lost 2 bases to trimming and J lost 4 bases; unmatched junction nucleotides: 9. Germline CDR1 reads SGHKS; CDR2 reads YYEKEE (reference sequence). This CDR3 has 16 residues. The CDR3 DNA follows: TGTGCCAGCAGCTTCCAAGCGGGACAGGGATTCTATGGCTACACCTTC. Translation: CASSFQAGQGFYGYTF.

V is TRBV6-1 and J is TRBJ2-3; D uncertain. V lost 3 bases to trimming and J lost 0 bases, with 10 bases between them. The length of the CDR3 is 15 residues. Germline V lookup: CDR1 MNHNS, CDR2 SASEGT. CDR3 residues: CASSDSGASTDTQYF. In DNA form, the CDR3 reads TGTGCCAGCAGTGACTCCGGAGCTAGCACAGATACGCAGTATTTT.

This clone was picked up a small number of times. The chain recombines TRBV6-4 with TRBJ2-1, with TRBD1 identical over 11 bases. The CDR3 totals 14 residues. Germline CDR1 is MRHNA and CDR2 is SNTAGT. V was pared by 2 bases and J by 6 bases, with 0 bases of the junction left unmatched. CDR3 loop: CASSDGTGGNEQFF. The CDR3 coding sequence is TGTGCCAGCAGTGACGGGACAGGGGGCAATGAGCAGTTCTTC.

This clone was found many times. The chain links TRBV5-1 to TRBJ2-6; the D gene could be TRBD1 or TRBD2 (5 bases each). V lost 4 bases and J 2 bases, leaving 19 bases between the germline ends. Per the germline V gene, CDR1 is SGHRS and CDR2 is YFSETQ. The CDR3 is 18 residues long. The chain's CDR3 is CASSMGVRVITGANVLTF. Written as DNA, the CDR3 is TGCGCCAGCAGCATGGGGGTCAGGGTTATCACTGGGGCCAACGTCCTGACTTTC.

This clone is medium-sized by share. J is TRBJ1-1 and V is TRBV19; perhaps TRBD1 as D (6 bases). This CDR3 has 16 amino acids. Germline V CDR1 and CDR2: LNHDA, SQIVND (reference sequence). V lost 3 bases and J lost 6, with 20 bases in between. The CDR3 spells CASSILPGQGKAEAFF. As DNA, the CDR3 is TGTGCCAGTAGTATCCTCCCGGGGCAGGGGAAGGCTGAAGCTTTCTTT.

In this sample, this clone turned up many times. V and J are TRBV11-2 and TRBJ1-6; a possible D gene is TRBD1 (6 bases). This CDR3 has 18 residues. Trimming took 5 bases from V and 4 from J, leaving 21 bases between them. CDR1 and CDR2 (germline): SGHAT, FQNNGV. The CDR3 loop reads CASSTPGEGFAYNSPLHF. The CDR3 nucleotides read TGTGCCAGCAGCACCCCAGGGGAAGGGTTTGCATATAATTCACCCCTCCACTTT.

This clone was counted only a few times. The rearrangement uses TRBV7-2 and TRBJ2-2, with D possibly TRBD1 on 6 matching bases. The CDR3 consists of 15 residues. The V gene lost 5 bases and the J gene lost 6 bases, with 16 bases spanning the gap. Germline CDR1 SGHTA, CDR2 FQGNSA. For the CDR3, the DNA is TGTGCCAGCAGCCCACACGGCCGGACAGCCGGGGAGCTGTTTTTT. Translating it yields CASSPHGRTAGELFF.

The table lists this clone with many counts. CDR3 loop: CASSTDRAEAFF. The CDR3 DNA reads as TGTGCCAGCAGCACTGACAGGGCTGAAGCTTTCTTT. This rearrangement joins TRBV5-6 to TRBJ1-1; TRBD1 aligns across 7 bases. Germline V gene data show CDR1 as SGHDT and CDR2 as YYEEEE. CDR3 length: 12 residues. The V gene end was trimmed by 4 bases and the J gene end by 6 bases; junction bases not matched to a gene: 3.

The V and J genes are TRBV6-5 and TRBJ1-5; 9 bases match TRBD1. CDR3 length: 15 residues. The V gene's germline CDR1 is MNHEY and CDR2 SVGAGI. The J segment lost 6 bases and the V segment lost 7 bases, leaving 10 bases of the junction unmatched. The CDR3 coding sequence is TGTGCCAGCACCTCATGGGGACAGGGAGGTCAGCCCCAGCATTTT. Translation gives CASTSWGQGGQPQHF.

This clone occurred many times. The V gene is TRBV13, the J gene TRBJ2-2; TRBD1 matches 7 bases. Trimming at V came to 4 bases and at J to 3 bases, leaving 11 bases not matched to a gene. The CDR3 contains 17 residues. CDR1 and CDR2 from the germline V gene are PRHDT and FYEKMQ (reference sequence). The DNA for the CDR3 is TGTGCCAGCAGCTCCGACGAAGGGGGCCTGGACACCGGGGAGCTGTTTTTT. Encoded protein: CASSSDEGGLDTGELFF.

The chain uses TRBV6-5 and TRBJ1-4; D may be TRBD1 (6 bases). V was pared by 4 bases and J by 9 bases, with 9 bases between. This CDR3 region has 12 residues. CDR1 is MNHEY and CDR2 is SVGAGI in the germline V gene. CDR3 amino acids: CASSSRGKKLFF. DNA of the CDR3: TGTGCCAGCAGTTCCAGGGGCAAAAAACTGTTTTTT.

This clone was counted at least ten times. The chain employs TRBV6-5 and TRBJ1-1; 9 bases line up with TRBD1. The ends lost 2 bases at V and 9 bases at J; junction bases unmatched: 13. The CDR3 has 16 residues. Germline lookup yields CDR1 MNHEY and CDR2 SVGAGI. The CDR3 sequence: CASSYQHSGTGKQAFF. As DNA, the CDR3 is TGTGCCAGCAGTTACCAACACTCCGGGACAGGGAAACAAGCTTTCTTT.

This clone was found many times. V gene TRBV4-3 combines with J gene TRBJ2-7; 8 bases map to TRBD2. The CDR3 totals 15 residues. Germline assignment: CDR1 LGHNA and CDR2 YSLEER. The J segment lost 7 bases and the V segment lost 0 bases, leaving 8 bases of the junction unmatched. CDR3 DNA sequence: TGCGCCAGCAGCCAAGAGGTGGCGGGGGGTCGGGAGCAGTACTTC. Its protein product is CASSQEVAGGREQYF.